The 5 T cell receptor beta chains presented below share a single source sample, sequenced in a study of shared clonotypes between healthy human individuals. Naive-designated CD8 cells lacked CD45RO, were positively enriched for CCR7, and omitted terminally differentiated effector memory CD45RA+ cells. Clones were sequenced by immunoSEQ multiplex PCR, and TCRdb holds only the in-frame ones, with some missing. The sample has about 2 million clones; approximately 94% are singletons. Sequencing was performed on naive CD8+ T cells sorted from blood. The receptors were gathered from a young man in good health.

The rearrangement joins TRBV2 to TRBJ2-3; the D gene is possibly TRBD2 (5 bases). Per germline, CDR1 SNHLY and CDR2 FYNNEI. The CDR3 is 16 residues long. V shed 2 bases and J shed 2 bases, with 14 bases lying between them. CDR3 amino acids: CASSENSSWDTDTQYF. CDR3 DNA sequence: TGTGCCAGCAGTGAAAACTCTAGCTGGGACACAGATACGCAGTATTTT.

The chain employs TRBV5-1 and TRBJ2-1, with TRBD2 identical over 11 bases. Per the germline V gene, CDR1 is SGHRS and CDR2 is YFSETQ. The CDR3 has 16 amino acids. V lost 0 bases to trimming and J lost 8 bases; unmatched junction nucleotides: 7. CDR3 residues: CASSLALAGVPDEQFF. CDR3 DNA sequence: TGCGCCAGCAGCTTGGCACTAGCGGGAGTCCCCGATGAGCAGTTCTTC.

The chain carries TRBV2 and TRBJ2-7; D may be TRBD1 (6 bases). The V gene's germline CDR1 is SNHLY and CDR2 FYNNEI. The V end was cut by 3 bases, the J end by 5 bases, with 17 bases between. The CDR3 runs to 15 residues. CDR3 sequence reads: CASSETSGEVDEQYF. CDR3 nucleotides: TGTGCCAGCAGTGAGACATCAGGGGAAGTGGACGAGCAGTACTTC. Full variable domain (remainder filled in from reference TRBV2 and TRBJ2-7): EPEVTQTPSHQVTQMGQEVILRCVPISNHLYFYWYRQILGQKVEFLVSFYNNEISEKSEIFDDQFSVERPDGSNFTLKIRSTKLEDSAMYFCASSETSGEVDEQYFGPGTRLTVT.

The rearrangement links TRBV10-3 to TRBJ1-2, with D uncertain. Trimming pared 2 bases from V and 0 bases from J, leaving 13 bases between. The V gene's germline CDR1 is ENHRY and CDR2 SYGVKD. This CDR3 has 16 residues. The CDR3 region is CAISENGGEANYGYTF. CDR3 sequence (DNA): TGTGCCATCAGTGAGAACGGAGGAGAGGCTAACTATGGCTACACCTTC.

The chain is built from TRBV4-1 and TRBJ2-3; the D gene is possibly TRBD2 (6 bases). Between the trimmed V and J ends, which lost 4 bases and 5 bases, there was a span of 19 bases. Germline lookup yields CDR1 MGHRA and CDR2 YSYEKL. CDR3 length: 16 amino acids. The CDR3 spells CASSPELAAEGDTQYF. DNA of the CDR3: TGCGCCAGCAGCCCCGAATTAGCGGCCGAAGGAGATACGCAGTATTTT.